These 20 T cell receptor beta chains came from one sample sequenced in a study of blood T cell repertoires in COVID-19. The method was immunoSEQ multiplex PCR; TCRdb's version includes in-frame clones alone and lacks a portion of them. The data show a few hundred thousand clones, roughly 87% seen once. The sequencing sample was made of PBMCs or T cells enriched from blood (not recorded which). The receptors derive from a woman in her 30s who had recovered from COVID-19.

The chain recombines TRBV13 with TRBJ1-1, with 7 bases that match TRBD1. The V gene end was trimmed by 3 bases and the J gene end by 3 bases; junction bases not matched to a gene: 7. There are 15 residues in the CDR3. From germline, CDR1 is PRHDT and CDR2 FYEKMQ (reference sequence). The DNA for the CDR3 is TGTGCCAGCAGCTTTTTAGACAGGGAATACACTGAAGCTTTCTTT. Translated, it gives CASSFLDREYTEAFF.

The chain is built from TRBV5-4 and TRBJ2-3, with D perhaps TRBD2 (5 bases). CDR1 is SGHNT and CDR2 is YYREEE in the germline V gene (reference sequence). Deletions cut 5 bases from V and 0 bases from J, with 7 bases between. The CDR3 extends over 13 amino acids. CDR3 region: CASRRTSTDTQYF. The CDR3, as DNA: TGTGCCAGCAGACGGACTAGCACAGATACGCAGTATTTT.

The rearrangement links TRBV13 to TRBJ1-1, with 10 bases aligning to TRBD1. CDR3 size: 16 residues. The J segment lost 3 bases and the V segment lost 1 base, leaving 5 bases of the junction unmatched. CDR1 and CDR2 from the germline V gene are PRHDT and FYEKMQ (reference sequence). The CDR3 sequence is CASSLALDRGDTEAFF. The CDR3 bases are TGTGCCAGCAGCTTAGCCCTGGACAGGGGGGACACTGAAGCTTTCTTT.

The V gene is TRBV20-1, the J gene TRBJ2-1; 7 bases fit TRBD2. The length of the CDR3 is 11 residues. V gave up 3 bases and J gave up 8 bases; unmatched junction bases: 1. Germline-derived CDR1 and CDR2 are DFQATT and SNEGSKA (reference sequence). In nucleotides, the CDR3 is TGCAGTGCTAGTCGGGGGGATGAGCAGTTCTTC. Residues: CSASRGDEQFF.

The chain joins TRBV6-5 to TRBJ2-7, with D unresolved. The CDR3 runs 15 residues. V was trimmed by 0 bases and J by 1 base, leaving 10 bases between them. Germline CDR1 is MNHEY and CDR2 is SVGAGI. This chain's CDR3 is CASSYSAAGSYEQYF. The DNA of the CDR3 is TGTGCCAGCAGTTACTCCGCCGCAGGATCCTACGAGCAGTACTTC.

The chain carries TRBV6-5 and TRBJ2-7, with D perhaps TRBD1 (6 bases). The germline V gene has CDR1 MNHEY and CDR2 SVGAGI. The V end was cut by 6 bases, the J end by 5 bases, with 14 bases between. The CDR3 sequence is 13 residues long. Here the CDR3 reads CASRATTGNEQYF. The CDR3, as DNA: TGTGCCAGCAGAGCCACTACAGGGAACGAGCAGTACTTC.

V gene TRBV9 combines with J gene TRBJ2-2; perhaps TRBD2 as D (5 bases). In germline, CDR1 is SGDLS, CDR2 YYNGEE. The CDR3 totals 15 residues. The germline V and J ends were trimmed by 0 bases and 4 bases, with 10 bases remaining between them. The CDR3: CASSVGGSATGELFF. DNA of the CDR3: TGTGCCAGCAGCGTAGGAGGGTCTGCCACCGGGGAGCTGTTTTTT.

The CDR3 DNA is TGTGCCAGCAAAATACCGGGACAGGGACATGGCTACACCTTC. This gives the protein CASKIPGQGHGYTF. This chain joins TRBV2 and TRBJ1-2; 9 bases are a match to TRBD1. Losses at the gene ends were 7 bases for V and 6 bases for J; bases not matched to a gene: 9. The CDR3 has 14 residues. Per the germline V gene, CDR1 is SNHLY and CDR2 is FYNNEI.

The chain has TRBV28 and TRBJ1-2; D uncertain. The CDR3 runs to 14 residues. V lost 2 bases, J lost 7 bases, and 14 bases lay in between. Germline V gene sequence: CDR1 MDHEN, CDR2 SYDVKM. Here the CDR3 DNA reads TGTGCCAGCAGTTTACTCGCGGGCCTCGTTGGCTACACCTTC. This gives the protein CASSLLAGLVGYTF.

The chain couples TRBV2 to TRBJ1-2, with 9 bases matching TRBD1. The ends lost 6 bases at V and 3 bases at J; junction bases unmatched: 14. CDR3 size: 17 residues. The germline V gene has CDR1 SNHLY and CDR2 FYNNEI. CDR3 nucleotides: TGTGCCAGCAGCCCAGGGACAGGGAGAGGGGGGCACTATGGCTACACCTTC. Its translation is CASSPGTGRGGHYGYTF.

V is TRBV6-5 and J is TRBJ1-1; 8 bases fit TRBD1. Trimming took 6 bases from V and 0 from J; bases not matched to a gene: 6. Germline V gives CDR1 MNHEY, CDR2 SVGAGI. This CDR3 region has 15 residues. CDR3 loop: CASRFRQGLNTEAFF. The CDR3 DNA is TGTGCCAGCAGGTTCAGACAGGGGCTGAACACTGAAGCTTTCTTT.

The V gene is TRBV30, the J gene TRBJ1-2, with D tentatively TRBD1 (5 bases). The CDR3 contains 13 residues. Trimming stripped 5 bases from V and 1 base from J, with 11 bases between. Germline-derived CDR1 and CDR2 are GTSNPN and SVGIG (reference sequence). Here the CDR3 DNA reads TGTGCCTGGTGGTCGGGGGGTAACTATGGCTACACCTTC. This encodes CAWWSGGNYGYTF.

V is TRBV7-2 and J is TRBJ1-6, with 8 nucleotides matching TRBD1. The CDR3 loop spans 18 amino acids. Germline V lookup: CDR1 SGHTA, CDR2 FQGNSA. Trimming cost V 7 bases and J 0 bases; bases outside gene matches: 11. The CDR3 DNA is TGTGCCAGCACCTCCCGGACAGGGACGAGCTCCTATAATTCACCCCTCCACTTT. It specifies CASTSRTGTSSYNSPLHF.

The chain combines TRBV12-3 or TRBV12-4 with TRBJ1-1, with 8 positions matching TRBD1. V gave up 6 bases and J gave up 4 bases; unmatched junction bases: 4. The CDR3 loop spans 13 amino acids. This chain's CDR3 is CASRQGEGTEAFF. CDR3 sequence (DNA): TGTGCCAGCAGACAGGGGGAAGGCACTGAAGCTTTCTTT.

The rearrangement uses TRBV5-1 and TRBJ1-4; D is uncertain. Looked up from germline, CDR1 is SGHRS and CDR2 is YFSETQ. Trimming cost V 0 bases and J 6 bases, with 12 bases left between them. The CDR3 has 15 amino acids. Here the CDR3 DNA reads TGCGCCAGCAGCTTGGAAGGAGGATGGGATGAAAAACTGTTTTTT. Its translation: CASSLEGGWDEKLFF.

This chain joins TRBV28 and TRBJ2-6; D possibly corresponds to TRBD2 (5 bases). The length of the CDR3 is 16 residues. Looked up from germline, CDR1 is MDHEN and CDR2 is SYDVKM. Trimming took off 5 bases at V and 3 bases at J, with 14 bases between the two ends. The CDR3 DNA follows: TGTGCCAGCAGTCCCCCGGGAAGAGGTGGGGCCAACGTCCTGACTTTC. It specifies CASSPPGRGGANVLTF.

V and J are TRBV6-6 and TRBJ2-3; 9 positions agree with TRBD2. The ends lost 5 bases at V and 0 bases at J; junction bases unmatched: 9. The CDR3 runs to 17 residues. Germline lookup yields CDR1 MNHNY and CDR2 SVGAGI (reference sequence). The CDR3 loop is CASSPRLAGSSTDTQYF. CDR3 in DNA: TGTGCCAGCAGTCCCCGGCTAGCGGGGTCTAGCACAGATACGCAGTATTTT.

This rearrangement joins TRBV9 to TRBJ1-5, with D possibly TRBD1 on 5 matching bases. V was cut by 4 bases and J by 1 base, with 9 bases left in between. CDR3 length equals 14 residues. Germline lookup yields CDR1 SGDLS and CDR2 YYNGEE. As DNA, the CDR3 is TGTGCCAGCAGCCAGTCAGGGAGCAATCAGCCCCAGCATTTT. The encoded protein is CASSQSGSNQPQHF.

The chain uses TRBV7-9 and TRBJ2-7, with TRBD2 matching over 8 bases. CDR3 size: 12 residues. Losses at the gene ends were 11 bases for V and 5 bases for J; bases not matched to a gene: 8. CDR1 SEHNR and CDR2 FQNEAQ come from the germline V gene (reference sequence). The CDR3 region is CASRGGSHEQYF. The CDR3 DNA follows: TGTGCCTCCCGGGGGGGATCCCACGAGCAGTACTTC.

This sequence joins TRBV4-1 and TRBJ1-6; weak D call: TRBD1 (5 bases). Germline V CDR1 and CDR2: MGHRA, YSYEKL. This CDR3 spans 15 amino acids. The ends were cut back, 3 bases at V and 7 bases at J, with 13 bases in the middle. DNA for the CDR3: TGCGCCAGCAGCCATCTCGATGGGGGGAATTCACCCCTCCACTTT. This translates into CASSHLDGGNSPLHF.